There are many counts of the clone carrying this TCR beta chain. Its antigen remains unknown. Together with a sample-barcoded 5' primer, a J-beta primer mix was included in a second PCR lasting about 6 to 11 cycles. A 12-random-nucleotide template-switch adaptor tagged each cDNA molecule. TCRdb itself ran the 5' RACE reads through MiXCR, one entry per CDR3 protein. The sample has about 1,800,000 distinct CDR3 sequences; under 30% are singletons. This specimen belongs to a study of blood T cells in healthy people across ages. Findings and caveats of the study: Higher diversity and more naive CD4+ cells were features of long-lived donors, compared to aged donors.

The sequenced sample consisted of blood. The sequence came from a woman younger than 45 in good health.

CDR3 sequence: CSAIRSYEQYF. CDR3 bases: TGCAGTGCTATTCGTTCCTACGAGCAGTACTTC. The rearrangement links TRBV20-1 to TRBJ2-7; D is undetermined. Germline V lookup: CDR1 DFQATT, CDR2 SNEGSKA (reference sequence). There are 11 residues in the CDR3. Trimming shortened V by 4 bases and J by 1 base, and 5 bases separated the two germline ends.